One sample yielded the 13 T cell receptor beta chains listed below, sequenced in a study of blood T cell repertoires in COVID-19. Generated by immunoSEQ multiplex PCR, the TCRdb table keeps only in-frame clones and is missing some. Here the sample spans 190,000 or so clones, around 80% being singletons. The sample comprised peripheral blood. These TCRs come from a woman at least 80 years old with active or convalescent COVID-19.

This clone was observed a few times. The rearrangement links TRBV18 to TRBJ1-2; D gene ambiguous. The CDR3 totals 16 residues. The germline CDR1 and CDR2 sequences are KGHSH and LQKENI. V was cut by 3 bases and J by 5 bases, with 19 bases left in between. CDR3 residues: CASSPWTNREAYGYTF. DNA of the CDR3: TGTGCCAGCTCACCGTGGACCAACCGGGAAGCATATGGCTACACCTTC.

The genes are TRBV6-6 and TRBJ1-1, with 10 bases identical to TRBD1. Germline-derived CDR1 and CDR2 are MNHNY and SVGAGI (reference sequence). This CDR3 region has 16 residues. J was trimmed by 5 bases and V by 5 bases; bases with no gene match: 11. CDR3: CASSQIRQGAQTEAFF. The CDR3 DNA is TGTGCCAGCAGTCAGATCAGACAGGGGGCGCAGACTGAAGCTTTCTTT.

The J gene is TRBJ2-5, the V gene TRBV5-1; D call uncertain. Trimming took off 4 bases at V and 4 bases at J, with 11 bases between the two ends. This CDR3 comprises 13 residues. CDR1 and CDR2 (germline): SGHRS, YFSETQ. The CDR3 DNA reads as TGCGCCAGCAGCGAAGGAGCGAGAGAGACCCAGTACTTC. Protein: CASSEGARETQYF.

The rearrangement links TRBV11-2 to TRBJ1-1; 9 nucleotides match TRBD1. The germline CDR1 and CDR2 sequences are SGHAT and FQNNGV. This CDR3 is built from 14 residues. Germline trimming cut 1 base from V and 10 bases from J; bases unmatched to any gene: 7. In DNA, the CDR3 is TGTGCCAGCAGCTTAGGGGGACAGGGAGGAAGAGCTTTCTTT. Its translation is CASSLGGQGGRAFF.

The rearrangement links TRBV7-2 to TRBJ2-7; 7 bases map to TRBD1. The CDR3 extends over 15 amino acids. Unmatched junction bases numbered 8, after V lost 4 bases and J lost 2 bases. Germline-derived CDR1 and CDR2 are SGHTA and FQGNSA. CDR3 coding DNA: TGTGCCAGCAGCTCCAGACAGGGCCGGACCTACGAGCAGTACTTC. Translating gives CASSSRQGRTYEQYF.

The chain links TRBV27 to TRBJ1-1; 7 nucleotides align to TRBD1. The germline gives CDR1 MNHEY, CDR2 SMNVEV (reference sequence). The ends lost 6 bases at V and 6 bases at J; junction bases unmatched: 4. The CDR3 has 12 residues. The CDR3 coding sequence is TGTGCCAGCAGAACTACAGGGGCTGAAGCTTTCTTT. It yields the protein CASRTTGAEAFF.

This chain joins TRBV5-5 and TRBJ2-7; possibly TRBD1 for D (5 bases). This CDR3 is built from 16 residues. The germline V gene has CDR1 SGHKS and CDR2 YYEKEE (reference sequence). V shed 0 bases and J shed 0 bases, with 13 bases lying between them. CDR3 protein: CASSLAPRQSSYEQYF. As DNA, the CDR3 is TGTGCCAGCAGCTTGGCCCCCCGACAGAGCTCCTACGAGCAGTACTTC.

The rearrangement uses TRBV10-1 and TRBJ1-4; 9 bases map to TRBD1. V gave up 3 bases and J gave up 5 bases; unmatched junction bases: 1. The CDR3 consists of 14 residues. CDR1 is WNHNN, CDR2 SYGVQD, per germline (reference sequence). CDR3: CASSDGTGNEKLFF. CDR3 coding DNA: TGCGCCAGCAGTGACGGGACAGGGAATGAAAAACTGTTTTTT.

The CDR3 region is CASSLDGLPYNEQFF. CDR3 sequence (DNA): TGCGCCAGCAGCTTGGACGGTCTCCCCTACAATGAGCAGTTCTTC. The chain uses TRBV5-1 and TRBJ2-1; D is unclear. CDR1 and CDR2 from the germline V gene are SGHRS and YFSETQ. The CDR3 extends over 15 amino acids. V shed 0 bases and J shed 2 bases, with 9 bases lying between them. Variable domain in full (rest from reference TRBV5-1 and TRBJ2-1): KAGVTQTPRYLIKTRGQQVTLSCSPISGHRSVSWYQQTPGQGLQFLFEYFSETQRNKGNFPGRFSGRQFSNSRSEMNVSTLELGDSALYLCASSLDGLPYNEQFFGPGTRLTVL.

J is TRBJ1-2 and V is TRBV11-2; the D gene is possibly TRBD1 (6 bases). The length of the CDR3 is 16 residues. Trimming left V 5 bases short and J 4 bases short, with 20 bases between. Germline CDR1 SGHAT, CDR2 FQNNGV. This CDR3 reads CASSSILQGTSYGYTF. Written as DNA, the CDR3 is TGTGCCAGCAGCAGTATCCTACAGGGAACTAGCTATGGCTACACCTTC.

V and J are TRBV2 and TRBJ1-1; D is possibly TRBD1 (5 bases). Germline-derived CDR1 and CDR2 are SNHLY and FYNNEI. V lost 6 bases and J 8 bases, leaving 19 bases between the germline ends. The CDR3 totals 14 residues. The CDR3 DNA is TGTGCCAGCAGCCCCACCGTAGGACACTTAGAAGCTTTCTTT. Translation gives CASSPTVGHLEAFF.

CDR3 protein: CASSRTSGGSTDTQYF. The CDR3 DNA reads as TGTGCCAGTAGTCGGACTAGCGGGGGGAGCACAGATACGCAGTATTTT. The chain uses TRBV19 and TRBJ2-3; 14 bases line up with TRBD2. V shed 5 bases and J 0 bases; nucleotides not matched to a gene: 1. From germline, CDR1 is LNHDA and CDR2 SQIVND (reference sequence). This CDR3 has 16 amino acids.

This sequence joins TRBV9 and TRBJ2-5, with 10 bases matching TRBD2. Losses at the gene ends were 4 bases for V and 1 base for J; bases not matched to a gene: 7. The CDR3 has 16 amino acids. Germline CDR1 SGDLS, CDR2 YYNGEE. The CDR3 DNA sequence: TGTGCCAGCAGCCCTAATAGCGGGGGGATCCAAGAGACCCAGTACTTC. As protein: CASSPNSGGIQETQYF.